This TCR beta chain was sequenced for a study of blood T cell repertoires in COVID-19. V lost 3 bases and J lost 6, with 13 bases in between. This CDR3 region has 15 residues. Germline-derived CDR1 and CDR2 are SGHDT and YYEEEE. The protocol was immunoSEQ multiplex PCR, while the TCRdb copy is restricted to in-frame clones and leaves out a portion. The data hold roughly 100,000 clones, with about 87% observed a single time. This sequence was found in a middle-aged man with active or convalescent COVID-19. The chain uses TRBV5-6 and TRBJ1-6, with D maybe TRBD1 (6 bases). Specimen: peripheral blood. The CDR3 sequence: CASSSLQGSNSPLHF. CDR3 bases: TGTGCCAGCAGCTCTCTACAGGGTAGTAATTCACCCCTCCACTTT. Combining the CDR3 with reference TRBV5-6 and TRBJ1-6 gives the whole variable domain DAGVTQSPTHLIKTRGQQVTLRCSPKSGHDTVSWYQQALGQGPQFIFQYYEEEERQRGNFPDRFSGHQFPNYSSELNVNALLLGDSALYLCASSSLQGSNSPLHFGNGTRLTVT.